Sequencing of this T cell receptor (beta chain) was carried out in a study of Ad26.COV2.S vaccination and SARS-CoV-2 variants. The study, taken as a whole, reports: The breadth of spike-specific CD8+ and CD4+ T cell responses after vaccination was reportedly substantial.

This clone occurred a few times. The target antigen is unknown. The V end lost 1 base, the J end lost 5 bases, and 3 bases lay between the germline ends. CDR3 length equals 11 residues. Looked up from germline, CDR1 is SGHAT and CDR2 is FQNNGV. Profiled with immunoSEQ multiplex PCR; TCRdb holds only in-frame clones, not every one. The sample lists about 180,000 clones, around nine tenths occurring once. The chain carries TRBV11-2 and TRBJ2-7, with unresolved D. Sample: peripheral blood, taken after recovery from COVID-19. This receptor was obtained from a human donor who had recovered from COVID-19. Here the CDR3 reads CASSLANEQYF. The DNA for the CDR3 is TGTGCCAGCAGCTTAGCCAACGAGCAGTACTTC.